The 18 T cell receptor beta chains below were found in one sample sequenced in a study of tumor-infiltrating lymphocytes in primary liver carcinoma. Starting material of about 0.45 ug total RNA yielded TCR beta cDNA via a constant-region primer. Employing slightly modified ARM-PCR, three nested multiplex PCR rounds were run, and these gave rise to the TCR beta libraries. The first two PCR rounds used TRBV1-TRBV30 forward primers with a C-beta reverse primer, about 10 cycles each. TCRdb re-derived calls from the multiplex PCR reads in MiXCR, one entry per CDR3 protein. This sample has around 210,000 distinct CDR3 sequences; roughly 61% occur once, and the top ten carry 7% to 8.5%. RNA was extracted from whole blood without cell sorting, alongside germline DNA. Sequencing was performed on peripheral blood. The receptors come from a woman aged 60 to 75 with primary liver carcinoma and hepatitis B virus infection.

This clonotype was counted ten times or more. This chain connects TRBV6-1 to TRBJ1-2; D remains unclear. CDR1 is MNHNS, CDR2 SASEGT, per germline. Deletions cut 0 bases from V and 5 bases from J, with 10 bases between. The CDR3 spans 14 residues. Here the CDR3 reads CASSEAGKLYGYTF. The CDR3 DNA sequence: TGTGCCAGCAGTGAAGCGGGAAAGCTGTATGGCTACACCTTC.

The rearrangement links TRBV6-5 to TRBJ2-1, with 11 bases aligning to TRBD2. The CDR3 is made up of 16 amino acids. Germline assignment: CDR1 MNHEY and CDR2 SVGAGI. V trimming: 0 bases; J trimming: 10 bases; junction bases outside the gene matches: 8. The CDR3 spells CASSYSGSGRGNEQFF. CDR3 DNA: TGTGCCAGCAGTTACTCGGGTAGCGGGAGGGGGAACGAGCAGTTCTTC.

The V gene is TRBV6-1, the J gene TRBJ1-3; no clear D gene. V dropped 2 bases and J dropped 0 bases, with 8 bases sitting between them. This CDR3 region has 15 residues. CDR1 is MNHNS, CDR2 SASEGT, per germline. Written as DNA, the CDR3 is TGTGCCAGCAGTGAAAAGGCGGCCTCTGGAAACACCATATATTTT. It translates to CASSEKAASGNTIYF.

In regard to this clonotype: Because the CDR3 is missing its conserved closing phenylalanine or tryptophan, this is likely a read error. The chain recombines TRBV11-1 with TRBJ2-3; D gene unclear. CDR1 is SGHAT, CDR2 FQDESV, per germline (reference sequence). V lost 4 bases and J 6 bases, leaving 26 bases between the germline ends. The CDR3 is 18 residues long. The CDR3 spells CASSSRTGLGSTTDTQYL. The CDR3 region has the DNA TGTGCCAGCAGCTCACGGACCGGGCTCGGCTCTACCACTGATACGCAGTATTTA.

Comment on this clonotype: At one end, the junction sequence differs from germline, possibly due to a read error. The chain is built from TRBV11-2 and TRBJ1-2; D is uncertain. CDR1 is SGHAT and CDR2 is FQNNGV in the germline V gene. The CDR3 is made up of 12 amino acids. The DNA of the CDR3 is TGTGCAAGCATCTTAGGCAGCGTGGGCTACACCTTC. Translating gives CASILGSVGYTF.

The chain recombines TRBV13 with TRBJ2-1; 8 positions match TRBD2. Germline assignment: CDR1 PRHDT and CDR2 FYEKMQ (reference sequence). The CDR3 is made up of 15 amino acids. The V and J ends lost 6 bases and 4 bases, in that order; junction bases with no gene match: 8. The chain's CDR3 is CASSSLGRGYNEQFF. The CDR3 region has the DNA TGTGCCAGCAGTTCCCTCGGGAGGGGGTACAATGAGCAGTTCTTC.

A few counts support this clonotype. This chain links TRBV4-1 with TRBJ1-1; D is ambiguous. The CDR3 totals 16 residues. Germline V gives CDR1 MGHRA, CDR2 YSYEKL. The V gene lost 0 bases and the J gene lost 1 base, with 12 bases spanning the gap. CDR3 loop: CASSQELTSSNTEAFF. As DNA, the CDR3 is TGCGCCAGCAGCCAAGAATTGACCTCCTCGAACACTGAAGCTTTCTTT.

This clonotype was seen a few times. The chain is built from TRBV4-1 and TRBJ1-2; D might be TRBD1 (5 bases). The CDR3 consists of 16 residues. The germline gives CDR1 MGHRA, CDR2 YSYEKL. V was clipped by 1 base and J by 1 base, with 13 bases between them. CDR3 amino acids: CASSQAPGRNNYGYTF. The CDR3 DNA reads TGCGCCAGCAGCCAAGCCCCGGGGCGGAATAACTATGGCTACACCTTC.

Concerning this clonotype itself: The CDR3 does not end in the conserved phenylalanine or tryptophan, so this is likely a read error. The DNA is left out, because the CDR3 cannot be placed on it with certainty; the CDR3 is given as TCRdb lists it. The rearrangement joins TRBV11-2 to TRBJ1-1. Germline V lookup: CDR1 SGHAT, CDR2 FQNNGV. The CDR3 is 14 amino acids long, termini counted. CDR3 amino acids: CASSPPHLNTEALY.

The CDR3 here is CATLPEVDTQYF. The CDR3 DNA reads TGTGCCACCCTACCCGAGGTAGATACGCAGTATTTT. The chain uses TRBV7-9 and TRBJ2-3; D remains ambiguous. CDR1 SEHNR and CDR2 FQNEAQ come from the germline V gene (reference sequence). The CDR3 extends over 12 amino acids. V shed 10 bases and J shed 5 bases, with 13 bases lying between them.

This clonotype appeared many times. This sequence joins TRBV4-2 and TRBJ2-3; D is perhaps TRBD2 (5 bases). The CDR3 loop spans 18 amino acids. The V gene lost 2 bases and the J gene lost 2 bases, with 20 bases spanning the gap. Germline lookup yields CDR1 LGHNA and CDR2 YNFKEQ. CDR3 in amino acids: CASSQSGESGRSTDTQYF. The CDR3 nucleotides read TGTGCCAGCAGCCAATCTGGGGAAAGCGGACGTTCCACAGATACGCAGTATTTT.

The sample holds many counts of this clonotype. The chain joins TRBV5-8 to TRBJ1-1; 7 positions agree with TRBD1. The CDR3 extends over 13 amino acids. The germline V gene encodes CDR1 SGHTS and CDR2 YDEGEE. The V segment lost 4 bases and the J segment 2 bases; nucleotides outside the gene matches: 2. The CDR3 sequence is CASSRTGNTEAFF. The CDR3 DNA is TGTGCCAGCAGCCGGACAGGAAACACTGAAGCTTTCTTT.

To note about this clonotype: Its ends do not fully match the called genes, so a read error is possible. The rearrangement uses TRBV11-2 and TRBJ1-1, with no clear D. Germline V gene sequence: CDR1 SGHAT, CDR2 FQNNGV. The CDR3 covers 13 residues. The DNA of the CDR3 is TGCGCCAGCAGCTTAGAGTCGGGGAGCGAAGCTATCTTT. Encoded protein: CASSLESGSEAIF.

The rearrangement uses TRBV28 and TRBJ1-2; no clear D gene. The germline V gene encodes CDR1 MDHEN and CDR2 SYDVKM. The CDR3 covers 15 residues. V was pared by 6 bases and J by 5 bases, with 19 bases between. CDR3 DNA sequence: TGTGCCAGCAGCCCATTGGCGAGTTTGAATTATGGCTACACCTTC. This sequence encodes CASSPLASLNYGYTF.

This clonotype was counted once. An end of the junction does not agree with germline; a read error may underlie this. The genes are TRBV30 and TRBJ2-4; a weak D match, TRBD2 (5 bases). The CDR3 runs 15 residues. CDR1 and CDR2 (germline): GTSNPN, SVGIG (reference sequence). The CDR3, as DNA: TGTGCCTGGAGTAGGCAAAACCTAGCCAAAAACATTCGGTACTTC. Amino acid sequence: CAWSRQNLAKNIRYF. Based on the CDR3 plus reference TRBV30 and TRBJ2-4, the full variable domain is SQTIHQWPATLVQPVGSPLSLECTVEGTSNPNLYWYRQAAGRGLQLLFYSVGIGQISSEVPQNLSASRPQDRQFILSSKKLLLSDSGFYLCAWSRQNLAKNIRYFGAGTRLSVL.

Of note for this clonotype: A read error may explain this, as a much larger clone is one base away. In DNA form, the CDR3 reads TGTGTCAGCAGTTACGTAGCGGGAGGGGCTTACGAGCAGTACTTC. This translates into CVSSYVAGGAYEQYF. The rearrangement links TRBV6-5 to TRBJ2-7; 11 positions agree with TRBD2. The germline V gene encodes CDR1 MNHEY and CDR2 SVGAGI. The length of the CDR3 is 15 residues.

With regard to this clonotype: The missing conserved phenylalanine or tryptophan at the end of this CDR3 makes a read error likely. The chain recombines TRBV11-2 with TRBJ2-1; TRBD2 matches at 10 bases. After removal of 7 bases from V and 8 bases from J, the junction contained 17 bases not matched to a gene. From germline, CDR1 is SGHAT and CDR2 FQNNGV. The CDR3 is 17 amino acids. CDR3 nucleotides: TGTGCCAGCATGCCCTTATCTCTATCTAGCGGGAGCTATGAGCAGTTCCTC. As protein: CASMPLSLSSGSYEQFL.

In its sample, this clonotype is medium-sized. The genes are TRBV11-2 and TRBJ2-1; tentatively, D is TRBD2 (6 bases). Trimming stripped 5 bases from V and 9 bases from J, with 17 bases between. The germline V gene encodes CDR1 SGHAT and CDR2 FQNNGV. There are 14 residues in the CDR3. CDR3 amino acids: CASSRRLGDGEQFF. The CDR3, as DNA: TGTGCCAGCAGCCGGAGACTAGGGGATGGTGAGCAGTTCTTC.